The entry that follows covers one T cell receptor beta chain sequence. The CDR3 sequence is 13 residues long. The V gene lost 2 bases and the J gene lost 5 bases, with 9 bases spanning the gap. The germline V gene has CDR1 LNHDA and CDR2 SQIVND (reference sequence). Patients of the Seattle cohort, enrolled during active infection, were followed longitudinally. This record belongs to a study of blood T cell repertoires in COVID-19. Study as a whole: The samples span acute and convalescent COVID-19 from the United States, Italy and Spain.

Per the original data handling: Amplification with reference gene primers provided the estimates of nucleated cell counts. Using immunoSEQ multiplex PCR, the repertoire was profiled, and TCRdb retains in-frame clones only, with some absent. V and J calls and clone size are copied from that table; D and trimming were computed from the DNA. This sample has approximately 200,000 clones, with about nine tenths found just once. The specimen was peripheral blood. The chain recombines TRBV19 with TRBJ1-1; D not resolved. The source is a man aged 25 to 40 with COVID-19, enrolled during active disease. CDR3 region: CASSIIRGTEAFF. The CDR3, as DNA: TGTGCCAGTAGTATAATTCGAGGGACTGAAGCTTTCTTT. Variable domain in full (rest from reference TRBV19 and TRBJ1-1): DGGITQSPKYLFRKEGQNVTLSCEQNLNHDAMYWYRQDPGQGLRLIYYSQIVNDFQKGDIAEGYSVSREKKESFPLTVTSAQKNPTAFYLCASSIIRGTEAFFGQGTRLTVV.